This T cell receptor beta chain is drawn from a study of control samples from healthy donors and cancer patients. This clone has just one count. The CDR3 extends over 14 amino acids. Trimming pared 3 bases from V and 0 bases from J, leaving 10 bases between. The V gene's germline CDR1 is SGDLS and CDR2 YYNGEE. Data came from immunoSEQ multiplex PCR; TCRdb stores just in-frame clones and leaves some out. The data contain about 110,000 clones, roughly 91% of them singletons. The receptor's source is a woman between 50 and 59 years old in good health. This sequence joins TRBV9 and TRBJ2-7, with D possibly TRBD1 on 6 matching bases. Sequences were obtained from blood. CDR3 sequence: CASSEGGDSYEQYV. The CDR3, as DNA: TGTGCCAGCAGCGAAGGGGGTGACTCCTACGAGCAGTACGTC.